Listed below are T cell receptor beta chains from one sample, sequenced in a study of blood T cell repertoires in COVID-19. The repertoire was sequenced with immunoSEQ multiplex PCR; TCRdb's copy has only in-frame clones and lacks some. The sample has hundreds of thousands of clones, 86% seen once; the top ten hold roughly 6.2%. The sequencing sample was made of peripheral blood. All receptors come from a woman aged 80 or older with COVID-19, enrolled during active disease. Each CDR3 is given without its conserved first and last residue.

J gene	V gene	CDR3 protein
TRBJ1-5	TRBV6-6	ASRPTGGPQH
TRBJ1-1	TRBV6-2/TRBV6-3	ASSFSPLTGSEAF
TRBJ1-1	TRBV2	ASKGQANTEAF
TRBJ1-3	TRBV5-1	ASSPNTGTSGNTIY
TRBJ2-3	TRBV29-1	SVPVVTDTQY
TRBJ2-7	TRBV29-1	SIQGSPGAYEQY
TRBJ2-3	TRBV7-7	ASSLGLAGTDTQY
TRBJ1-2	TRBV7-8	ASSLGGTGGRGYT
TRBJ2-5	TRBV5-6	ASSLGQVMRETQY
TRBJ2-2	TRBV7-9	ASTPSGANTGELF
TRBJ1-1	TRBV28	ASSFQGIMPEAF
TRBJ1-3	TRBV21-1	ASSKVRISGNTIY
TRBJ1-5	TRBV28	ASSPPVGTGGNQPQH
TRBJ2-3	TRBV6-6	ASSPDLGSGGSTDTQY
TRBJ1-5	TRBV12-3/TRBV12-4	ASSFKENQPQH
TRBJ2-5	TRBV2	ASSEMLGLTQETQY
TRBJ1-1	TRBV9	ASSVGATNTEAF
TRBJ2-7	TRBV4-2	ASSQDPTQGEQY
TRBJ1-5	TRBV2	ASSYSNQPQH
TRBJ1-1	TRBV14	ASTSEGGAWTEAF
TRBJ2-3	TRBV7-9	ASSLGWGRGTDTQY
TRBJ1-2	TRBV10-3	AISELTASSYGYT
TRBJ2-1	TRBV7-2	ASSLVGTSGNNEQF
TRBJ2-5	TRBV4-1	ASSQDRSRGGPETQY
TRBJ2-7	TRBV28	ASLSLVPWLNSYEQY
TRBJ2-2	TRBV14	ASSPVSNTGELF
TRBJ2-5	TRBV11-2	ASSPRGTKETQY
TRBJ1-6	TRBV12-3/TRBV12-4	ATSQKPNSPLH
TRBJ2-2	TRBV19	ASRESGGHTGELF
TRBJ2-2	TRBV5-1	ASSLEPDTGELF
TRBJ2-7	TRBV30	AWSVPGIYEQY
TRBJ2-3	TRBV18	ASSPPGADTQY
TRBJ2-5	TRBV28	ASSTPQGQETQY
TRBJ1-6	TRBV19	ASSADRGTPLH
TRBJ1-4	TRBV7-9	ASSLLVGSDEKLF